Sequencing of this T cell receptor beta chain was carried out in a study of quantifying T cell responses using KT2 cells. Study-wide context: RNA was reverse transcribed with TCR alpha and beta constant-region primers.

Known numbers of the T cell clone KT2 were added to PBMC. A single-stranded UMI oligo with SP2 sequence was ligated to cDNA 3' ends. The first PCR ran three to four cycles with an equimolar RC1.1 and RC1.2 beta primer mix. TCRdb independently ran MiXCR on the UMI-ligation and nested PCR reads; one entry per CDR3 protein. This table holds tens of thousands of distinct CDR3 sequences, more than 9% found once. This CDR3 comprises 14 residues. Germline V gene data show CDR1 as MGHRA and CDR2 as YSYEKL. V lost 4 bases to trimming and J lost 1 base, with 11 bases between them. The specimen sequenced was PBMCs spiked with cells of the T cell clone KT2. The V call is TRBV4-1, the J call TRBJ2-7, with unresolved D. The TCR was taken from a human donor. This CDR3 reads CASSLLGASYEQYF. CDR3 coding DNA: TGCGCCAGCAGCCTTCTGGGCGCTTCCTACGAGCAGTACTTC.